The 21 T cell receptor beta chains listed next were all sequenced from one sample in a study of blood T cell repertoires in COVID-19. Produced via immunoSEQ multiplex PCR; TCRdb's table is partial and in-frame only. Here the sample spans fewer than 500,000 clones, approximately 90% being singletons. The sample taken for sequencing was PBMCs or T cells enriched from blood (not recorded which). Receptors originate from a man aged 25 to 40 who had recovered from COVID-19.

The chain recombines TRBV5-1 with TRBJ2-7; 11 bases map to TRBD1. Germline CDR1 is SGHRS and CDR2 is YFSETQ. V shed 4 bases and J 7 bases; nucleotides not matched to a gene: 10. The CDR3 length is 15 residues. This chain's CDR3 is CASSPYGTGGGEQYF. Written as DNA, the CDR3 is TGCGCCAGCAGCCCGTACGGGACAGGGGGAGGTGAGCAGTACTTC.

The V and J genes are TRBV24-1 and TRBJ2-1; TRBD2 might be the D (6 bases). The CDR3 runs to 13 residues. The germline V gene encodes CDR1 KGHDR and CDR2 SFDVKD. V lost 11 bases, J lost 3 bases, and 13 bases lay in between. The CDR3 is CAIRGGNYNEQFF. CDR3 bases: TGTGCCATTAGAGGAGGGAACTACAATGAGCAGTTCTTC.

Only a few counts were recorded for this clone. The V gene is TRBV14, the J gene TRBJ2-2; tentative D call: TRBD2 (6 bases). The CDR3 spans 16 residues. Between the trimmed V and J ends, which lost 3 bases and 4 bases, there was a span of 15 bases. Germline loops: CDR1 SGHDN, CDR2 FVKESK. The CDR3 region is CASSHLRGGTTGELFF. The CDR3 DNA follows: TGTGCCAGCAGCCACCTAAGGGGAGGAACCACCGGGGAGCTGTTTTTT.

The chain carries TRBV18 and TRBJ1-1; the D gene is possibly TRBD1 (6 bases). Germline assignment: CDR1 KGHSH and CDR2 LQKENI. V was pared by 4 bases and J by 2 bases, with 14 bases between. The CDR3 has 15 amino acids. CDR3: CASSLRTESNTEAFF. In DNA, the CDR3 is TGTGCCAGCTCACTACGGACAGAATCCAACACTGAAGCTTTCTTT.

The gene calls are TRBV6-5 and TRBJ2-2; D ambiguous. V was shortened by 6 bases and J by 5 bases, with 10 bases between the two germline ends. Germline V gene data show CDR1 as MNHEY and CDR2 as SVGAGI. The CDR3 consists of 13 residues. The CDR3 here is CASRQVSTGELFF. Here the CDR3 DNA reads TGTGCCAGCAGACAAGTATCGACCGGGGAGCTGTTTTTT.

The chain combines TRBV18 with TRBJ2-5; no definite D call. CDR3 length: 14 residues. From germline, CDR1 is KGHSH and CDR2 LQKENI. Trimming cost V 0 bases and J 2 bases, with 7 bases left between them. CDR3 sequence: CASSPPRLQETQYF. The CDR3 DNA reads TGTGCCAGCTCACCACCGAGACTGCAAGAGACCCAGTACTTC.

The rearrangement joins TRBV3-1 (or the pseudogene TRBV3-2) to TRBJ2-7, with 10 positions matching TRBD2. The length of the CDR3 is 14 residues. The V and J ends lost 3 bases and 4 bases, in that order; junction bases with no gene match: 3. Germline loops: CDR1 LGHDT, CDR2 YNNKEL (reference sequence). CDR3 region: CASSHGTSEYEQYF. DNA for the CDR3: TGTGCCAGCAGCCACGGGACTAGCGAGTACGAGCAGTACTTC.

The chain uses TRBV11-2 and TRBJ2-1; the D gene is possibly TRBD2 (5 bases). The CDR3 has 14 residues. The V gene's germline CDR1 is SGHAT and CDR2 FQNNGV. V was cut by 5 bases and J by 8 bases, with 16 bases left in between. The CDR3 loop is CASSPSEGGYEQFF. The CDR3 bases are TGTGCCAGCAGCCCATCAGAGGGCGGCTATGAGCAGTTCTTC.

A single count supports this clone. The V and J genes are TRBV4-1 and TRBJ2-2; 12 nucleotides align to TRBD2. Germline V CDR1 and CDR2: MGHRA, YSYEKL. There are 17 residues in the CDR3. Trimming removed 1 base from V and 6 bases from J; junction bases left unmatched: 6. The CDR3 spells CASSQALAGGPSGELFF. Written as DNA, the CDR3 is TGCGCCAGCAGCCAAGCCCTAGCGGGAGGGCCATCCGGGGAGCTGTTTTTT.

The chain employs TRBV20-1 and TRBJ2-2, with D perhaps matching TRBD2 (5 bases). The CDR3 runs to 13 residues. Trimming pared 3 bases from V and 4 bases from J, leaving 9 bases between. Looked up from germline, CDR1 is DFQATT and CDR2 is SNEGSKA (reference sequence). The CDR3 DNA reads TGCAGTGCTAGTCGCGCGGGCACCGGGGAGCTGTTTTTT. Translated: CSASRAGTGELFF.

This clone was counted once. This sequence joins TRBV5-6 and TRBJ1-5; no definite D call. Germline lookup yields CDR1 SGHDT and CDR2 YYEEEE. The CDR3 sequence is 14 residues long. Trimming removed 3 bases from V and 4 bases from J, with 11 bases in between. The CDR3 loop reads CASSWSQRNQPQHF. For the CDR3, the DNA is TGTGCCAGCAGCTGGTCACAGAGAAATCAGCCCCAGCATTTT. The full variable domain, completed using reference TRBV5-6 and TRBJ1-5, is DAGVTQSPTHLIKTRGQQVTLRCSPKSGHDTVSWYQQALGQGPQFIFQYYEEEERQRGNFPDRFSGHQFPNYSSELNVNALLLGDSALYLCASSWSQRNQPQHFGDGTRLSIL.

The CDR3 spells CASSLDQGARNTIYF. CDR3 coding DNA: TGTGCCAGCAGCTTAGACCAGGGGGCGAGGAACACCATATATTTT. V usage is TRBV3-1 (or the pseudogene TRBV3-2) and J usage is TRBJ1-3; 8 bases agree with TRBD1. The V gene's germline CDR1 is LGHDT and CDR2 YNNKEL (reference sequence). CDR3 length: 15 residues. Losses at the gene ends were 5 bases for V and 7 bases for J; bases not matched to a gene: 10.

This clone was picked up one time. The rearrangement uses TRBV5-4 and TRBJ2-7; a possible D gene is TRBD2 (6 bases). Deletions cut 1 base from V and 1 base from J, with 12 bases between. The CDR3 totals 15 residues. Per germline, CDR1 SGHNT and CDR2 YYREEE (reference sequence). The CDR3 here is CASSLTRGFSYEQYF. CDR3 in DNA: TGTGCCAGCAGCTTGACGCGGGGCTTTTCCTACGAGCAGTACTTC.

In DNA, the CDR3 is TGTGCCAGTAGTATAGGGCTAGCGGGAGCTTCGGAGACCCAGTACTTC. It specifies CASSIGLAGASETQYF. The chain combines TRBV19 with TRBJ2-5; TRBD2 aligns across 10 bases. There are 16 residues in the CDR3. CDR1 and CDR2 (germline): LNHDA, SQIVND (reference sequence). Trimming took 1 base from V and 5 from J; bases not matched to a gene: 7.

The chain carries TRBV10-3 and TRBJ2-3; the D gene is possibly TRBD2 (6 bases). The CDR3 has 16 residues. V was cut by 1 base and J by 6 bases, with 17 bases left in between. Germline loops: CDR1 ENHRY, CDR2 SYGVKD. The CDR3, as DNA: TGTGCCATCAGTGAGTGGACTATCTCCAACAGGGATACGCAGTATTTT. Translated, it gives CAISEWTISNRDTQYF.

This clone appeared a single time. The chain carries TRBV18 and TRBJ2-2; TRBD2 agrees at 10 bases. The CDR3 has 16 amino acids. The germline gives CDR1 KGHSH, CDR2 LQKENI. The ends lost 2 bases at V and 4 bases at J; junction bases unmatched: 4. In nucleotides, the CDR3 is TGTGCCAGCTCACCAACGCTAGCGGGAGTCACCGGGGAGCTGTTTTTT. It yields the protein CASSPTLAGVTGELFF.

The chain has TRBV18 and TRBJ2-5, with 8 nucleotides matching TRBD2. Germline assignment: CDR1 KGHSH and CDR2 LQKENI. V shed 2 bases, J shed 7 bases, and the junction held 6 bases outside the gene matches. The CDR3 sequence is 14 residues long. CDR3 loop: CASSPVALAGTQYF. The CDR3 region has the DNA TGTGCCAGCTCACCAGTAGCGCTAGCGGGGACCCAGTACTTC.

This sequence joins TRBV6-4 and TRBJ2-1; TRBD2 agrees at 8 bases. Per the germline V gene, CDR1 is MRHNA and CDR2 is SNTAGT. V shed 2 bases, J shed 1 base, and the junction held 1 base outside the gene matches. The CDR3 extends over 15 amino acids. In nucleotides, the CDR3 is TGTGCCAGCAGTGACGGGACTAGTTCCTACAATGAGCAGTTCTTC. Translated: CASSDGTSSYNEQFF.

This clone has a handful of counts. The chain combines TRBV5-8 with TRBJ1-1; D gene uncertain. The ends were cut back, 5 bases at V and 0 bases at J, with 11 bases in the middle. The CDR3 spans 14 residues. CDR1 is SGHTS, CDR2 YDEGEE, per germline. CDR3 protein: CASRYRVLNTEAFF. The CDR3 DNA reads TGTGCCAGCAGGTACCGGGTACTGAACACTGAAGCTTTCTTT.

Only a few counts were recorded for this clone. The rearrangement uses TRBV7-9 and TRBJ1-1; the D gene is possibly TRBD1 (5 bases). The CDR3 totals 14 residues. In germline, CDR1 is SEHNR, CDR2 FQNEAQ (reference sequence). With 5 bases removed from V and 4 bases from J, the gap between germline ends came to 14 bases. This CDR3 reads CASSPTDGGTEAFF. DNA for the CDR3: TGTGCCAGCAGCCCGACAGACGGTGGCACTGAAGCTTTCTTT.

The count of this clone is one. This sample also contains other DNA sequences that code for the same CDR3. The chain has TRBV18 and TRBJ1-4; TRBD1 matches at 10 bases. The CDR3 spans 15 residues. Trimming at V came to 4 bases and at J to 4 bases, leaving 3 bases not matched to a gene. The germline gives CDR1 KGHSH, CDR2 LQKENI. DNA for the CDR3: TGTGCCAGCTCACGGGGACAGGGGATTAATGAAAAACTGTTTTTT. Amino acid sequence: CASSRGQGINEKLFF.